These T cell receptor beta chains were read from a single sample in a study of T cells after yellow fever vaccination. One entry per CDR3 protein, called by TCRdb with MiXCR from the 5' RACE reads. This sample carries 550,000 to 750,000 distinct CDR3 sequences, about 13% of them seen once, and the ten largest clones take about 14%. The specimen was PBMCs, collected on the day of the yellow fever booster vaccination. These TCRs come from a man younger than 40 who received the YFV17D yellow fever vaccine. Both conserved end residues are part of each CDR3. Fields, in order: V gene, J gene, clone size, CDR3 protein. Part of the rows lack a size; the others show once, few, many or a class for expanded clones.

TRBV29-1	TRBJ1-2	.	CSVEDTRSYGYTF
TRBV9	TRBJ2-1	.	CASSGHRTSGFSYNEQFF
TRBV27	TRBJ2-1	.	CASRTPGRALYEQFF
TRBV20-1	TRBJ2-7	.	CSAGVSFYEQYF
TRBV9	TRBJ2-7	.	CASSVVRKLYF
TRBV4-1	TRBJ1-5	few	CASSQDRDTLQHF
TRBV7-2	TRBJ2-5	many	CASIPGRGGQETQYF
TRBV7-9	TRBJ2-5	few	CASSLARAGRPSGRGQETQYF
TRBV30	TRBJ2-7	.	CAWSVLDEQYF
TRBV24-1	TRBJ2-1	few	CATSVSGAAKSYNEQFF
TRBV7-9	TRBJ2-6	few	CASSYSASGANVLTF
TRBV12-3/TRBV12-4	TRBJ1-5	.	CASSVQGGRPQHF
TRBV5-1	TRBJ2-5	.	CASSFAGEETQYF
TRBV20-1	TRBJ2-1	few	CSARKQGYYNEQFF
TRBV18	TRBJ2-1	many	CASSQIQYNEQFF
TRBV5-5	TRBJ2-7	many	CASSPLASDLRGGEQYF
TRBV5-4	TRBJ1-1	.	CASSLARVSLNTEAFF
TRBV5-4	TRBJ2-1	few	CATRLASGNEQFF
TRBV15	TRBJ2-2	.	CATSPQALLNTGELFF
TRBV25-1	TRBJ1-5	.	CASRATGIAQPQHF
TRBV6-2/TRBV6-3	TRBJ2-1	few	CASSYTGVAGGFSQGEQFF
TRBV28	TRBJ2-7	.	CASSLSAGTYEQYF
TRBV5-6	TRBJ2-1	many	CASSFGGLSYNEQFF
TRBV27	TRBJ1-5	.	CASSSDRLNQPQHF
TRBV18	TRBJ1-5	few	CASSPLDSDQPQHF
TRBV20-1	TRBJ2-1	.	CSASTAGGYNEQFF
TRBV5-6	TRBJ2-1	few	CASSLGGGVYEQFF
TRBV20-1	TRBJ1-5	few	CSAPISGQPQHF
TRBV9	TRBJ2-3	few	CASSVMVGREGDTQYF
TRBV15	TRBJ2-1	few	CATSRERSAYNEQFF
TRBV29-1	TRBJ2-1	few	CTGGRAMHEQFF
TRBV4-3	TRBJ2-3	.	CASSQDPTSLDTQYF
TRBV9	TRBJ1-1	.	CASSTRTGADTEAFF
TRBV29-1	TRBJ1-6	.	CSARTGSSYNSPLHF
TRBV4-2	TRBJ2-5	many	CASSQASGVQETQYF
TRBV3-1	TRBJ2-3	.	CASSRRVLAPTDTQYF
TRBV29-1	TRBJ2-1	few	CSVEDRVNPYNEQFF
TRBV2	TRBJ2-2	few	CASSDIPYRVELFF
TRBV29-1	TRBJ2-3	.	CSVDRILAGTDTQYF
TRBV5-6	TRBJ2-5	many	CASSFSGETQYF
TRBV20-1	TRBJ1-1	few	CSARAGQGNTEAFF
TRBV20-1	TRBJ2-2	few	CSAPGGGYSTGELFF
TRBV12-3/TRBV12-4	TRBJ1-2	few	CASHLGGVSGYTF
TRBV6-5	TRBJ2-7	few	CASSYSSPGYEQYF
TRBV5-4	TRBJ2-2	.	CASTQGFANTGELFF
TRBV7-6	TRBJ2-5	few	CASSLLTGQQETQYF
TRBV7-2	TRBJ1-1	.	CASSLNGQGSTEAFF
TRBV5-1	TRBJ2-2	.	CVSRSDTGTGELFF
TRBV24-1	TRBJ2-7	few	CATSDGQGGGYEQYF
TRBV9	TRBJ2-2	few	CASSVELAAYTGELFF
TRBV7-2	TRBJ1-5	.	CASSSARRSNQPQHF
TRBV28	TRBJ1-1	few	CASIHRQGEAFF
TRBV7-2	TRBJ1-2	.	CASSLQTANYGYTF
TRBV12-5	TRBJ2-2	.	CASGAAPGELFF
TRBV12-3/TRBV12-4	TRBJ2-7	few	CASSFTGSDEQYF